The rows below give T cell receptor beta chains drawn from one sample of a study of cytomegalovirus exposure and HLA in healthy donors. The repertoire was sequenced with immunoSEQ multiplex PCR; TCRdb's copy has only in-frame clones and lacks some. The sample holds some 160,000 clones, 60% to 80% seen once. Source material: PBMCs. The receptor source for this set is a male donor in good health and CMV-seronegative. Each CDR3 is given with its conserved first and last residue. A D gene is named only where the DNA matches it firmly. Size is stated for part of the rows, as once, few or many counts, or as a class when the clone is expanded.

d_call j_call v_call clone_size cdr3_nt cdr3_aa
TRBD2 TRBJ2-1 TRBV11-2 . TGTGCCAGCAGCTTAGGAGCGGGGGGGCCCAATGAGCAGTTCTTC CASSLGAGGPNEQFF
TRBD1 TRBJ2-7 TRBV4-3 . TGCGCCAGCAGCCAAGAGTGGACAGGGAGGCACGAGCAGTACTTC CASSQEWTGRHEQYF
. TRBJ1-1 TRBV28 . TGTGCCAGCAGTTTAAACCAGGGGCCTGAAGCTTTCTTT CASSLNQGPEAFF
TRBD1 TRBJ2-7 TRBV28 . TGTGCCAGCAGGGGGACAGGGAGGCCGTCGAGCGAGCAGTACTTC CASRGTGRPSSEQYF
. TRBJ2-7 TRBV28 . TGTGCCAGCAGTTTTGTCAACTACGAGCAGTACTTC CASSFVNYEQYF
. TRBJ1-3 TRBV7-3 . TGTGCCAGCAGCCTCGGGGGGGGGCCTGTCTCTGGAAACACCATATATTTT CASSLGGGPVSGNTIYF
. TRBJ1-1 TRBV4-2 few TGTGCCAGCAGCCGGGACTACACTGAAGCTTTCTTT CASSRDYTEAFF
TRBD1 TRBJ1-1 TRBV7-2 . TGTGCCAGCAGCCCACAGGGGATGAACACTGAAGCTTTCTTT CASSPQGMNTEAFF
. TRBJ2-7 TRBV5-1 . TGCGCCAGCAGCTTGGATAACGAGCAGTACTTC CASSLDNEQYF
TRBD1 TRBJ2-7 TRBV29-1 . TGCAGCGTTGGGCGACAGGGACCCTACGAGCAGTACTTC CSVGRQGPYEQYF
TRBD2 TRBJ2-3 TRBV13 . TGTGCCAGCAGCTTTTGGTTAGCGGGAGGCCAAAGCACAGATACGCAGTATTTT CASSFWLAGGQSTDTQYF
TRBD1 TRBJ2-7 TRBV28 . TGTGCCAGCATATCGGCGGGACAGGGGGATGTCTACGAGCAGTACTTC CASISAGQGDVYEQYF
. TRBJ1-3 TRBV12-5 . TGTGCTAGTGGTTTCCCGCCAGACTCTGGAAACACCATATATTTT CASGFPPDSGNTIYF
. TRBJ1-4 TRBV6-6 . TGTGCCAGCAGTTACTTCTCGAGGAATGAAAAACTGTTTTTT CASSYFSRNEKLFF
TRBD2 TRBJ2-1 TRBV11-3 . TGTGCCAGCAGCCTCGGTGGGACTAGGAGTCTCAATGAGCAGTTCTTC CASSLGGTRSLNEQFF
. TRBJ1-1 TRBV7-2 . TGTGCCAGCAGCGACTATTGGAGGAACACTGAAGCTTTCTTT CASSDYWRNTEAFF
. TRBJ2-7 TRBV18 few TGTGCCAGCTCACGAGAAAATTACGAGCAGTACTTC CASSRENYEQYF
TRBD1 TRBJ1-2 TRBV5-1 . TGCGCCAGCAGCCCCGGGACAGGGATGGATGGCTACACCTTC CASSPGTGMDGYTF
TRBD1 TRBJ2-7 TRBV28 . TGTGCCAGCAGTTTCCTTGACAGGGAGAAGCAGTACTTC CASSFLDREKQYF
. TRBJ2-4 TRBV7-9 . TGTTCCAGCAGCCAACAGGAGATTCAGTACTTC CSSSQQEIQYF
TRBD2 TRBJ2-3 TRBV5-1 . TGCGCCAGCAACCTAGCGGGGGGCACAGATACGCAGTATTTT CASNLAGGTDTQYF
TRBD1 TRBJ1-1 TRBV4-2 . TGTGCCAGCAGCCAGGGACAGGGGGAGGGAGCTTTCTTT CASSQGQGEGAFF
TRBD2 TRBJ2-1 TRBV28 . TGTGCCAGCAGTTCTACTAGCGGGACTCACAATGAGCAGTTCTTC CASSSTSGTHNEQFF
. TRBJ2-7 TRBV27 . TGTGCCAGCAGTAACGGTTACGACGAGCAGTACTTC CASSNGYDEQYF
TRBD2 TRBJ2-7 TRBV10-1 . TGCGCCAGCAGTGAGTCCCGACTAGCGGGGCTTTACGAGCAGTACTTC CASSESRLAGLYEQYF
TRBD2 TRBJ2-7 TRBV6-5 . TGTGCCAGCAGTTACTCGGGGGGGTCCCTCTCCTACGAGCAGTACTTC CASSYSGGSLSYEQYF